This T cell receptor beta chain was retrieved from a study of PD-1 blockade in classical Hodgkin lymphoma. Study-wide background: Every 2 weeks, patients got 3 mg/kg intravenous nivolumab.

Every patient relapsed after autologous stem cell transplantation, and brentuximab vedotin exposure varied. The V gene end was trimmed by 8 bases and the J gene end by 4 bases; junction bases not matched to a gene: 8. Germline lookup yields CDR1 SGHVS and CDR2 FNYEAQ. The CDR3 contains 14 residues. Clones were sequenced by immunoSEQ multiplex PCR, and TCRdb holds only the in-frame ones, with some missing. The sample contains about 43,000 clones, under 75% of which appear only once. The sample here was peripheral blood mononuclear cells (PBMCs), taken before the second cycle of nivolumab. This clonotype was obtained from a human donor with classical Hodgkin lymphoma. The V gene is TRBV7-6, the J gene TRBJ1-2; 9 bases line up with TRBD1. The CDR3 region has the DNA TGTGCCAGCTCCTCCGACAGGGGGGTCTATGGCTACACCTTC. Protein product: CASSSDRGVYGYTF.